The 30 T cell receptor beta chains reported below all come from one sample, sequenced in a study of blood T cell repertoires in COVID-19. The method was immunoSEQ multiplex PCR; TCRdb's version includes in-frame clones alone and lacks a portion of them. The repertoire includes 150,000 to 200,000 clones, 87% of them detected once, and around 2.4% sits in the top ten. Sequenced material: PBMCs or T cells enriched from blood (not recorded which). The receptors originated from a woman aged 30 to 39 who had recovered from COVID-19.

This chain connects TRBV6-2 or TRBV6-3 to TRBJ2-4; maybe TRBD1 (6 bases). CDR1 and CDR2 (germline): MNHEY, SVGEGT. Trimming took 4 bases from V and 7 from J, leaving 14 bases between them. The length of the CDR3 is 14 residues. The chain's CDR3 is CASSFGQGINIQYF. Here the CDR3 DNA reads TGTGCCAGCAGTTTCGGTCAGGGGATTAACATTCAGTACTTC.

The V and J genes are TRBV11-2 and TRBJ2-5; 12 nucleotides match TRBD2. Germline CDR1 and CDR2: SGHAT and FQNNGV. CDR3 length: 15 residues. V was clipped by 5 bases and J by 5 bases; unmatched bases: 6. The CDR3 is CASSPGTSGYETQYF. Written as DNA, the CDR3 is TGTGCCAGCAGCCCCGGGACTAGCGGGTACGAGACCCAGTACTTC.

V usage is TRBV7-5 and J usage is TRBJ2-6; no check of the table's D call, TRBD1, against the DNA was made. TRBV7-5 is noted as a pseudogene. The CDR3 spans 18 residues. The DNA for the CDR3 is TGTGCCAGAAGCTTAGAGGGCAGGGCCTGCTCTGGGGCCAACGTCCTGACTTTC. This sequence encodes CARSLEGRACSGANVLTF.

CDR3 sequence: CAWGEGGASGNTIYF. CDR3 coding DNA: TGTGCCTGGGGAGAAGGGGGCGCCTCTGGAAACACCATATATTTT. This chain joins TRBV30 and TRBJ1-3, with TRBD1 matching 7 bases. CDR1 is GTSNPN, CDR2 SVGIG, per germline (reference sequence). Trimming at V came to 5 bases and at J to 0 bases, leaving 7 bases not matched to a gene. The CDR3 totals 15 residues.

This clone was detected once. This chain uses TRBV4-2 with TRBJ2-2; no definite D call. From germline, CDR1 is LGHNA and CDR2 YNFKEQ. The V and J ends lost 4 bases and 1 base respectively, with 13 bases between them. The CDR3 covers 16 residues. CDR3 nucleotides: TGTGCCAGCAGCCTCCTCCCCGGCGGGAACACCGGGGAGCTGTTTTTT. Translated: CASSLLPGGNTGELFF.

The chain combines TRBV10-3 with TRBJ1-5; 7 bases are shared with TRBD1. Per the germline V gene, CDR1 is ENHRY and CDR2 is SYGVKD. The CDR3 runs 16 residues. With 0 bases clipped from V and 2 bases from J, the junction kept 4 bases outside the gene matches. The CDR3 nucleotides read TGTGCCATCAGTGAGTCAGGGGGCCAGGGCAATCAGCCCCAGCATTTT. It specifies CAISESGGQGNQPQHF.

The chain recombines TRBV2 with TRBJ1-1; D remains unclear. Germline values: CDR1 SNHLY, CDR2 FYNNEI. This CDR3 is built from 14 residues. Trimming took off 6 bases at V and 0 bases at J, with 11 bases between the two ends. This CDR3 reads CASRARLMNTEAFF. DNA for the CDR3: TGTGCCAGCAGGGCCAGGTTGATGAACACTGAAGCTTTCTTT.

The rearrangement links TRBV7-6 to TRBJ1-5, with 9 bases aligning to TRBD1. Germline trimming cut 1 base from V and 4 bases from J; bases unmatched to any gene: 2. CDR1 and CDR2 (germline): SGHVS, FNYEAQ. The CDR3 covers 15 residues. CDR3 nucleotide sequence: TGTGCCAGCAGCTTAGAGACAGGGGGTAATCAGCCCCAGCATTTT. Amino acids: CASSLETGGNQPQHF.

The chain has TRBV20-1 and TRBJ2-2, with 10 bases fitting TRBD1. The germline V gene has CDR1 DFQATT and CDR2 SNEGSKA (reference sequence). The CDR3 runs to 14 residues. Unmatched junction bases numbered 6, after V lost 4 bases and J lost 7 bases. The DNA for the CDR3 is TGCAGTGCTACTGACAGGGGGCGTGTCGGGGAGCTGTTTTTT. It yields the protein CSATDRGRVGELFF.

This sequence joins TRBV9 and TRBJ2-3, with 8 positions matching TRBD1. The V segment lost 4 bases and the J segment 6 bases; nucleotides outside the gene matches: 7. Germline CDR1 reads SGDLS; CDR2 reads YYNGEE. The CDR3 is 14 amino acids. CDR3 protein: CASSPRTGRDTQYF. DNA of the CDR3: TGTGCCAGCAGCCCCCGGACAGGGAGGGATACGCAGTATTTT.

This clone is a singleton in its sample. The chain's CDR3 is CASSEYLPRTTYNEQFF. The CDR3 bases are TGTGCCAGCAGTGAATATTTACCGCGGACTACGTACAATGAGCAGTTCTTC. V usage is TRBV25-1 and J usage is TRBJ2-1; a weak D match, TRBD2 (6 bases). V was pared by 0 bases and J by 4 bases, with 16 bases between. The germline gives CDR1 MGHDK, CDR2 SYGVNS. The CDR3 extends over 17 amino acids.

The chain joins TRBV5-6 to TRBJ1-1, with TRBD1 identical over 9 bases. The ends lost 4 bases at V and 0 bases at J; junction bases unmatched: 7. Germline assignment: CDR1 SGHDT and CDR2 YYEEEE. This CDR3 is built from 16 residues. The CDR3 region is CASSLRDRVMNTEAFF. Here the CDR3 DNA reads TGTGCCAGCAGCCTACGGGACAGGGTAATGAACACTGAAGCTTTCTTT.

The V and J genes are TRBV5-1 and TRBJ2-2, with D possibly being TRBD1 (6 bases). Trimming cost V 7 bases and J 3 bases, with 13 bases left between them. This CDR3 spans 14 amino acids. Germline CDR1 SGHRS, CDR2 YFSETQ. The CDR3 sequence is CASREWGHTGELFF. CDR3 coding DNA: TGCGCCAGCCGCGAATGGGGGCACACCGGGGAGCTGTTTTTT.

The chain links TRBV27 to TRBJ2-7; 9 positions match TRBD1. After removal of 5 bases from V and 4 bases from J, the junction contained 9 bases not matched to a gene. The CDR3 is 15 amino acids. Germline V lookup: CDR1 MNHEY, CDR2 SMNVEV (reference sequence). The CDR3 sequence: CASSPLGTGLYEQYF. In DNA form, the CDR3 reads TGTGCCAGCAGTCCCCTTGGGACAGGGTTGTACGAGCAGTACTTC.

The chain employs TRBV10-3 and TRBJ2-7; 7 bases match TRBD1. The J segment lost 6 bases and the V segment lost 5 bases, leaving 4 bases of the junction unmatched. CDR3 size: 12 residues. CDR1 ENHRY and CDR2 SYGVKD come from the germline V gene. CDR3 loop: CAISTTGFEQYF. As DNA, the CDR3 is TGTGCCATCAGTACGACAGGGTTCGAGCAGTACTTC.

This clone was picked up one time. J is TRBJ2-7 and V is TRBV9; 7 nucleotides agree with TRBD1. The CDR3 has 17 residues. Losses at the gene ends were 0 bases for V and 0 bases for J; bases not matched to a gene: 9. Germline V gene sequence: CDR1 SGDLS, CDR2 YYNGEE. CDR3 protein: CASSVAGDSSSSYEQYF. CDR3 in DNA: TGTGCCAGCAGCGTAGCCGGGGACAGCTCAAGCTCCTACGAGCAGTACTTC.

The chain carries TRBV25-1 and TRBJ2-2, with TRBD2 as a possible D gene (6 bases). Germline assignment: CDR1 MGHDK and CDR2 SYGVNS. The CDR3 has 18 residues. V gave up 3 bases and J gave up 5 bases, with 22 bases separating them. In DNA, the CDR3 is TGTGCCAGCAGTGACACCCGAAACCTCGGGAGTACGACCGGGGAGCTGTTTTTT. Residues: CASSDTRNLGSTTGELFF.

This chain uses TRBV27 with TRBJ1-5; 7 positions agree with TRBD1. The CDR3 contains 13 residues. V lost 5 bases, J lost 5 bases, and 3 bases stayed unmatched. CDR1 and CDR2 (germline): MNHEY, SMNVEV (reference sequence). CDR3 bases: TGTGCCAGCAGTCCAGACAGGGATCAGCCCCAGCATTTT. This encodes CASSPDRDQPQHF.

The chain couples TRBV3-1 (or the pseudogene TRBV3-2) to TRBJ1-2, with TRBD1 identical over 7 bases. After removal of 2 bases from V and 3 bases from J, the junction contained 6 bases not matched to a gene. The germline V gene encodes CDR1 LGHDT and CDR2 YNNKEL (reference sequence). The CDR3 spans 15 residues. CDR3 nucleotide sequence: TGTGCCAGCAGCCAATCGCCGCAGGGGGACTATGGCTACACCTTC. Protein sequence: CASSQSPQGDYGYTF.

The J gene is TRBJ2-1, the V gene TRBV10-3, with 8 positions matching TRBD2. V lost 4 bases and J lost 5; bases outside the gene matches: 7. The CDR3 contains 15 residues. CDR1 is ENHRY and CDR2 is SYGVKD in the germline V gene. This CDR3 is CAISGNSGDDNEQFF. In DNA, the CDR3 is TGTGCCATCAGTGGGAATAGCGGGGACGACAATGAGCAGTTCTTC.

This clone was detected a few times. V usage is TRBV24-1 and J usage is TRBJ1-2, with 8 positions matching TRBD1. Trimming cost V 4 bases and J 4 bases; bases outside gene matches: 7. Germline V lookup: CDR1 KGHDR, CDR2 SFDVKD. The CDR3 totals 15 residues. The CDR3 spells CATSDKTTGGYGYTF. CDR3 DNA: TGTGCCACCAGTGACAAGACTACAGGGGGCTATGGCTACACCTTC.

The chain recombines TRBV30 with TRBJ2-7; 8 bases map to TRBD1. With 1 base clipped from V and 4 bases from J, the junction kept 12 bases outside the gene matches. Germline CDR1 GTSNPN, CDR2 SVGIG (reference sequence). The CDR3 contains 16 residues. CDR3 in amino acids: CAWSAGGGWGAYEQYF. The CDR3 DNA reads TGTGCCTGGAGTGCAGGGGGCGGGTGGGGAGCATACGAGCAGTACTTC.

This chain joins TRBV7-2 and TRBJ1-2; 7 bases fit TRBD1. Looked up from germline, CDR1 is SGHTA and CDR2 is FQGNSA. The CDR3 has 15 residues. V gave up 4 bases and J gave up 5 bases; unmatched junction bases: 10. The CDR3 spells CASSSPTGNTYGYTF. CDR3 bases: TGTGCCAGCAGCTCACCGACAGGGAATACTTATGGCTACACCTTC.

V is TRBV21-1 and J is TRBJ2-7; the table's D call of TRBD2 was not tested on the DNA. TRBV21-1 corresponds to a pseudogene. This CDR3 comprises 15 residues. The CDR3 loop reads CASSSWTSGFYEQYF. CDR3 coding DNA: TGTGCCAGCAGCAGCTGGACTAGCGGGTTTTACGAGCAGTACTTC.

This chain joins TRBV19 and TRBJ1-6, with a possible D match to TRBD1 (5 bases). The CDR3 is 14 residues long. The germline V gene has CDR1 LNHDA and CDR2 SQIVND (reference sequence). The V end lost 6 bases, the J end lost 8 bases, and 14 bases lay between the germline ends. CDR3 sequence (DNA): TGTGCCAGTAGCCCCAGGGTGGATTATTCACCCCTCCACTTT. It yields the protein CASSPRVDYSPLHF.

This chain joins TRBV6-5 and TRBJ1-1, with a weak D call TRBD1 (6 bases). Per germline, CDR1 MNHEY and CDR2 SVGAGI. Trimming removed 9 bases from V and 1 base from J, with 12 bases in between. The CDR3 contains 13 residues. The CDR3 sequence is CASRQDPNTEAFF. The CDR3 nucleotides read TGTGCCAGTCGACAGGACCCGAACACTGAAGCTTTCTTT.

Concerning this clone itself: One end of the junction is discordant with germline, which a read error may explain. This chain uses TRBV11-2 with TRBJ2-2; D not certain. The CDR3 spans 14 residues. CDR1 is SGHAT, CDR2 FQNNGV, per germline. The CDR3 DNA sequence: TGTGTCAGCAGCCTTGACAAGGTTCTCGGGGAGCTGTTTTTT. Translated: CVSSLDKVLGELFF.

The V gene is TRBV7-2, the J gene TRBJ1-5; a possible D gene is TRBD1 (6 bases). The CDR3 sequence is 16 residues long. Trimming stripped 1 base from V and 7 bases from J, with 17 bases between. CDR1 SGHTA and CDR2 FQGNSA come from the germline V gene. CDR3 nucleotide sequence: TGTGCCAGCAGCTTAGAGGGGGTTGGGGGTCGACAGCCCCAGCATTTT. Protein product: CASSLEGVGGRQPQHF.

The chain has TRBV7-8 and TRBJ1-5; unclear D gene. The germline gives CDR1 SGHVS, CDR2 FQNEAQ. CDR3 length: 15 amino acids. V was shortened by 0 bases and J by 0 bases, with 6 bases between the two germline ends. The CDR3 DNA reads TGTGCCAGCAGCTTAGCGCTCGGTAGCAATCAGCCCCAGCATTTT. Its translation: CASSLALGSNQPQHF. Filled out from reference TRBV7-8 and TRBJ1-5, the complete variable domain reads GAGVSQSPRYKVAKRGQDVALRCDPISGHVSLFWYQQALGQGPEFLTYFQNEAQLDKSGLPSDRFFAERPEGSVSTLKIQRTQQEDSAVYLCASSLALGSNQPQHFGDGTRLSIL.

This clone was counted only a few times. The V gene is TRBV2, the J gene TRBJ2-3; 10 bases map to TRBD1. In germline, CDR1 is SNHLY, CDR2 FYNNEI. V lost 5 bases, J lost 6 bases, and 8 bases stayed unmatched. The CDR3 is 15 amino acids. CDR3 loop: CASSYRDRGRDTQYF. Written as DNA, the CDR3 is TGTGCCAGCAGTTACCGGGACAGGGGACGGGATACGCAGTATTTT.